The 16 T cell receptor beta chains below were found in one sample sequenced in a study of siplizumab effects on memory and regulatory T cells. Sequencing was performed with immunoSEQ multiplex PCR; in TCRdb, only in-frame clones are kept and a portion is missing. This sample has some 62,000 clones, with roughly 85% found just once. Sequencing was performed on memory CD4+ T cells sorted from blood. All receptors derive from a human donor in good health.

The chain recombines TRBV4-1 with TRBJ1-6, with 10 positions matching TRBD1. This CDR3 is built from 16 residues. Germline V lookup: CDR1 MGHRA, CDR2 YSYEKL. The V and J ends lost 4 bases and 5 bases, in that order; junction bases with no gene match: 5. The chain's CDR3 is CASSLLDRGDNSPLHF. The CDR3 DNA follows: TGCGCCAGCAGCCTTTTGGACAGGGGGGATAATTCACCCCTCCACTTT.

The chain employs TRBV7-2 and TRBJ2-7; the match to TRBD2 covers 7 bases. J gave up 0 bases and V 5 bases, and 7 bases lay outside the gene matches. The CDR3 runs to 15 residues. The germline CDR1 and CDR2 sequences are SGHTA and FQGNSA. This CDR3 reads CASSQGIAGSYEQYF. The CDR3 DNA sequence: TGTGCCAGCAGCCAGGGAATAGCGGGCTCCTACGAGCAGTACTTC.

This chain uses TRBV6-6 with TRBJ1-3, with 7 bases matching TRBD1. The CDR3 has 15 residues. In germline, CDR1 is MNHNY, CDR2 SVGAGI (reference sequence). With V trimmed by 4 bases and J by 2 bases, 5 bases remained unmatched. CDR3 sequence reads: CASSLETGTGNTIYF. CDR3 nucleotide sequence: TGTGCCAGCAGTTTAGAGACAGGGACTGGAAACACCATATATTTT.

The chain combines TRBV6-1 with TRBJ2-5; 10 nucleotides line up with TRBD2. J gave up 5 bases and V 1 base, and 7 bases lay outside the gene matches. Germline CDR1 and CDR2: MNHNS and SASEGT. This CDR3 is built from 16 residues. DNA for the CDR3: TGTGCCAGCAGTGAAGGGTATAGCGGGGGGTATGAGACCCAGTACTTC. Encoded protein: CASSEGYSGGYETQYF.

The gene calls are TRBV2 and TRBJ2-5; possible D gene TRBD2, 5 bases. The length of the CDR3 is 15 residues. The V end lost 9 bases, the J end lost 1 base, and 18 bases lay between the germline ends. Germline loops: CDR1 SNHLY, CDR2 FYNNEI. The CDR3: CASTFGRRGQETQYF. In nucleotides, the CDR3 is TGTGCCAGTACCTTTGGTCGTCGGGGCCAAGAGACCCAGTACTTC.

V and J are TRBV29-1 and TRBJ1-4; D uncertain. This CDR3 contains 11 residues. The germline V and J ends were trimmed by 4 bases and 10 bases, with 10 bases remaining between them. Germline V gene lookup returns CDR1 SQVTM and CDR2 ANQGSEA. The CDR3 reads CSVVSRGKLFF. Written as DNA, the CDR3 is TGCAGCGTTGTGAGTCGCGGAAAACTGTTTTTT. The full variable domain, rest sourced from reference TRBV29-1 and TRBJ1-4, is SAVISQKPSRDICQRGTSLTIQCQVDSQVTMMFWYRQQPGQSLTLIATANQGSEATYESGFVIDKFPISRPNLTFSTLTVSNMSPEDSSIYLCSVVSRGKLFFGSGTQLSVL.

The chain is built from TRBV10-3 and TRBJ2-3, with 8 bases fitting TRBD2. The CDR3 extends over 14 amino acids. After removal of 10 bases from V and 3 bases from J, the junction contained 9 bases not matched to a gene. Per the germline V gene, CDR1 is ENHRY and CDR2 is SYGVKD. The CDR3 loop is CATQWRGETDTQYF. In nucleotides, the CDR3 is TGTGCCACCCAGTGGCGGGGGGAAACAGATACGCAGTATTTT.

This clone appeared a few times. This chain joins TRBV2 and TRBJ1-1, with unresolved D. CDR1 and CDR2 from the germline V gene are SNHLY and FYNNEI. V shed 7 bases and J shed 2 bases, with 5 bases lying between them. This CDR3 has 11 amino acids. Written as DNA, the CDR3 is TGTGCCAGCAAGGAAAACACTGAAGCTTTCTTT. It specifies CASKENTEAFF.

The rearrangement joins TRBV6-1 to TRBJ1-5; TRBD1 matches 9 bases. Germline V gene data show CDR1 as MNHNS and CDR2 as SASEGT. The CDR3 is 14 residues long. The junction had 7 bases not matched to a gene; V was cut back by 7 bases and J by 6 bases. The CDR3 protein is CASIWTGDGQPQHF. The DNA for the CDR3 is TGTGCCAGCATATGGACAGGGGATGGTCAGCCCCAGCATTTT.

This clone was counted a few times. The chain joins TRBV27 to TRBJ1-2, with 10 positions matching TRBD1. J lost 1 base, V lost 5 bases, and 4 bases had no gene match. The CDR3 contains 15 residues. The germline CDR1 and CDR2 sequences are MNHEY and SMNVEV (reference sequence). CDR3 amino acids: CASSRGTGVNYGYTF. The CDR3 region has the DNA TGTGCCAGCAGTCGCGGGACAGGGGTTAACTATGGCTACACCTTC.

The CDR3 loop is CASRGGVGNQPQHF. The DNA for the CDR3 is TGTGCCAGCCGTGGGGGGGTAGGCAATCAGCCCCAGCATTTT. V usage is TRBV6-5 and J usage is TRBJ1-5, with D perhaps TRBD1 (5 bases). The CDR3 covers 14 residues. V was trimmed by 8 bases and J by 2 bases, leaving 13 bases between them. In germline, CDR1 is MNHEY, CDR2 SVGAGI.

This chain links TRBV11-2 with TRBJ1-3; D not certain. The ends were cut back, 4 bases at V and 2 bases at J, with 15 bases in the middle. This CDR3 comprises 16 residues. Germline lookup yields CDR1 SGHAT and CDR2 FQNNGV. CDR3 sequence (DNA): TGTGCCAGCAGCTCTGTCGAAGGCTACGCTGGAAACACCATATATTTT. Protein sequence: CASSSVEGYAGNTIYF.

The rearrangement uses TRBV18 and TRBJ2-7; 9 bases line up with TRBD1. The CDR3 has 15 residues. V lost 2 bases and J lost 6; bases outside the gene matches: 8. CDR1 KGHSH and CDR2 LQKENI come from the germline V gene. CDR3 residues: CASSPVPGQGTEQYF. In DNA form, the CDR3 reads TGTGCCAGCTCACCAGTACCGGGACAGGGTACCGAGCAGTACTTC.

The rearrangement links TRBV6-6 to TRBJ2-7; the match to TRBD1 covers 8 bases. Germline V lookup: CDR1 MNHNY, CDR2 SVGAGI (reference sequence). V lost 1 base to trimming and J lost 1 base; unmatched junction nucleotides: 0. The CDR3 loop spans 14 amino acids. This chain's CDR3 is CASSYWDRSYEQYF. DNA for the CDR3: TGTGCCAGCAGTTACTGGGACAGGTCCTACGAGCAGTACTTC.

CDR3 in DNA: TGTGCCAGCAGCTACAGCGGGGGGGCAGAGACCCAGTACTTC. Translating gives CASSYSGGAETQYF. The chain joins TRBV5-5 to TRBJ2-5; 10 bases align to TRBD2. V lost 3 bases to trimming and J lost 4 bases; unmatched junction nucleotides: 3. Germline CDR1 reads SGHKS; CDR2 reads YYEKEE (reference sequence). The CDR3 consists of 14 residues.

This clone appeared a single time. The J gene is TRBJ1-4, the V gene TRBV21-1. TRBV21-1 is noted as a pseudogene. This CDR3 comprises 15 residues. The CDR3 DNA reads TGTGCCAGCAGCTTTCCGGCGGGGGGTGGTGAAAAACTGTTTTTT. Amino acid sequence: CASSFPAGGGEKLFF.